This T cell receptor (beta chain) was sequenced during a study of beta chain features in type 1 diabetes. Overall study results and limits: TCRB CDR3s from Type 1 diabetes patients were moderately but significantly shorter in all four CD4+ subsets.

Of note for this clone: Its antigen is undetermined.

Expressed TCRB transcripts were sequenced, since all the RNA that had been isolated was reverse transcribed. Sequencing was performed with immunoSEQ multiplex PCR; in TCRdb, only in-frame clones are kept and a portion is missing. The sample includes 350,000 to 400,000 clones, roughly an eighth of them seen just once. The receptor comes from a woman between 18 and 30 years old with type 1 diabetes. Sequencing was done on a sample of naive CD4+ T cells from blood.

The CDR3 loop is CASSRVAEAYNEQFF. The CDR3 bases are TGTGCCAGCAGCCGAGTAGCGGAAGCTTACAATGAGCAGTTCTTC. The rearrangement uses TRBV4-2 and TRBJ2-1, with D perhaps TRBD2 (6 bases). CDR1 and CDR2 (germline): LGHNA, YNFKEQ. With 4 bases removed from V and 4 bases from J, the gap between germline ends came to 14 bases. The CDR3 loop spans 15 amino acids.